What follows is one TCR beta chain and its context. The sample comes from a study of CD8+ T cells in alopecia areata. Across the study: The duration of tofacitinib was 6 to 18 months, with 6 months off drug afterward.

V was pared by 1 base and J by 2 bases, with 9 bases between. Germline V gene sequence: CDR1 SGHVS, CDR2 FQNEAQ. The CDR3 length is 15 residues. Following RNA extraction, reverse transcription yielded cDNA that acted as the sequencing template. TCRdb's copy holds only in-frame clones and misses some; the assay was immunoSEQ multiplex PCR. The sample lists some 170,000 clones, less than 75% occurring once. Both peripheral blood and punch biopsies of lesional scalp skin were obtained from patients who had alopecia areata. The sample here was CD8+ T cells sorted from blood, taken at week 0. The chain is built from TRBV7-8 and TRBJ1-5, with D perhaps matching TRBD1 (5 bases). The receptor comes from a human donor with alopecia areata. CDR3 in DNA: TGTGCCAGCAGCTTAGAATTGACAGGCAATCAGCCCCAGCATTTT. Its protein is CASSLELTGNQPQHF.